The clone carrying this T cell receptor (beta chain) was detected once. The data belong to a study of blood T cell repertoires in COVID-19. V shed 4 bases and J 7 bases; nucleotides not matched to a gene: 5. In germline, CDR1 is LGHDT, CDR2 YNNKEL (reference sequence). The CDR3 covers 13 residues. Repertoires were generated with immunoSEQ multiplex PCR, while TCRdb's copy carries only in-frame clones and drops some. The table has about 160,000 clones, roughly 82% seen once; the top ten hold more than 6%. This clonotype originated in a woman in her thirties or forties with COVID-19, enrolled during active disease. The specimen was peripheral blood. This chain joins TRBV3-1 (or the pseudogene TRBV3-2) and TRBJ1-2, with TRBD1 matching over 8 bases. The CDR3 is CASSRGQGGGYTF. CDR3 DNA sequence: TGTGCCAGCAGCCGAGGACAGGGTGGTGGCTACACCTTC.